Listed below are T cell receptor beta chains from one sample, sequenced in a study of blood T cell repertoires in COVID-19. The method was immunoSEQ multiplex PCR; TCRdb's version includes in-frame clones alone and lacks a portion of them. The sample lists roughly 100,000 clones, about 93% occurring once. The specimen was peripheral blood. These receptors all stem from a woman aged 50 to 60 in a cohort sampled during active COVID-19. The CDR3 runs from the conserved cysteine through the conserved F or W. A D gene is named only where the DNA matches it firmly. For some rows the clone size is stated as once, few or many, or as a class when expanded; others skip it.

cdr3_length: 17; d_call: .; v_call: TRBV15; j_call: TRBJ1-2; clone_size: .; cdr3_nt: TGTGCCACCAGCAGAACGACGGACCGACTAGCTAACTATGGCTACACCTTC; cdr3_aa: CATSRTTDRLANYGYTF
cdr3_length: 15; d_call: TRBD2; v_call: TRBV12-5; j_call: TRBJ2-1; clone_size: .; cdr3_nt: TGTGCTAGTGGTTTCGCGTCTAGCGGGAGTGATGAGCAGTTCTTC; cdr3_aa: CASGFASSGSDEQFF
cdr3_length: 15; d_call: TRBD1; v_call: TRBV12-5; j_call: TRBJ2-2; clone_size: .; cdr3_nt: TGTGCTAGTGGCTCCGGGACAGGGGGTACCGGGGAGCTGTTTTTT; cdr3_aa: CASGSGTGGTGELFF
cdr3_length: 15; d_call: TRBD1; v_call: TRBV18; j_call: TRBJ2-7; clone_size: .; cdr3_nt: TGTGCCAGCTCTTACAGGGGGCAGACCCACTACGAGCAGTACTTC; cdr3_aa: CASSYRGQTHYEQYF
cdr3_length: 12; d_call: TRBD2; v_call: TRBV7-9; j_call: TRBJ2-1; clone_size: .; cdr3_nt: TGTGCCAGCAGCGGGACTAGCGGGACGCAGTTCTTC; cdr3_aa: CASSGTSGTQFF
cdr3_length: 15; d_call: TRBD2; v_call: TRBV2; j_call: TRBJ2-2; clone_size: .; cdr3_nt: TGTGCCAGCAGTAAACTAGCGGGAGTTGCCGGGGAGCTGTTTTTT; cdr3_aa: CASSKLAGVAGELFF
cdr3_length: 15; d_call: TRBD1; v_call: TRBV10-2; j_call: TRBJ1-1; clone_size: .; cdr3_nt: TGCGCCAGCAGTGGGATCGGGACAGCAAACACTGAAGCTTTCTTT; cdr3_aa: CASSGIGTANTEAFF
cdr3_length: 15; d_call: .; v_call: TRBV15; j_call: TRBJ2-2; clone_size: .; cdr3_nt: TGTGCCACCAGCAGAGTGGGCGGGCTATGGGGGGAGCTGTTTTTT; cdr3_aa: CATSRVGGLWGELFF
cdr3_length: 15; d_call: .; v_call: TRBV4-2; j_call: TRBJ1-6; clone_size: once; cdr3_nt: TGTGCCAGCAGCCAAGAGGGTCAGGGAGGATCACCCCTCCACTTT; cdr3_aa: CASSQEGQGGSPLHF
cdr3_length: 13; d_call: .; v_call: TRBV5-1; j_call: TRBJ1-2; clone_size: .; cdr3_nt: TGCGCCAGCAGCCCCCAGCCCGAGGGCGGCTACACCTTC; cdr3_aa: CASSPQPEGGYTF
cdr3_length: 15; d_call: .; v_call: TRBV11-2; j_call: TRBJ2-7; clone_size: once; cdr3_nt: TGTGCCAGCAGCTTAGTTGGTGGCGGAGACTACGAGCAGTACTTC; cdr3_aa: CASSLVGGGDYEQYF
cdr3_length: 16; d_call: .; v_call: TRBV4-1; j_call: TRBJ1-6; clone_size: few; cdr3_nt: TGCGCCAGCAGCCAAGAACCCGCGGGTCGGAATTCACCCCTCCACTTT; cdr3_aa: CASSQEPAGRNSPLHF
cdr3_length: 13; d_call: .; v_call: TRBV19; j_call: TRBJ1-2; clone_size: .; cdr3_nt: TGTGCCAGTAGCAGGGATATTAACTATGGCTACACCTTC; cdr3_aa: CASSRDINYGYTF
cdr3_length: 14; d_call: .; v_call: TRBV19; j_call: TRBJ2-3; clone_size: once; cdr3_nt: TGTGCCAGTAGCCTCACGGGGAACACAGATACGCAGTATTTT; cdr3_aa: CASSLTGNTDTQYF
cdr3_length: 17; d_call: TRBD1; v_call: TRBV6-1; j_call: TRBJ1-1; clone_size: many; cdr3_nt: TGTGCCAGCAGTGAAGCCTTAACCGACAGGGCGAGGACTGAAGCTTTCTTT; cdr3_aa: CASSEALTDRARTEAFF
cdr3_length: 14; d_call: TRBD1; v_call: TRBV6-5; j_call: TRBJ1-1; clone_size: .; cdr3_nt: TGTGCCAGCAGTTCGGGACAGGGGTACACTGAAGCTTTCTTT; cdr3_aa: CASSSGQGYTEAFF
cdr3_length: 17; d_call: TRBD1; v_call: TRBV23-1; j_call: TRBJ1-1; clone_size: .; cdr3_nt: TGCGCCAGCAGTCAACCGGGACAGAGTTTATTGAACACTGAAGCTTTCTTT; cdr3_aa: CASSQPGQSLLNTEAFF
cdr3_length: 10; d_call: .; v_call: TRBV7-9; j_call: TRBJ2-5; clone_size: .; cdr3_nt: TGTGCCGGCGGTCAGAGGACCCAGTACTTC; cdr3_aa: CAGGQRTQYF
cdr3_length: 13; d_call: TRBD1; v_call: TRBV6-5; j_call: TRBJ2-7; clone_size: .; cdr3_nt: TGTGCCAGCGGGCAAAGACAGGGACGCGAGCAGTACTTC; cdr3_aa: CASGQRQGREQYF
cdr3_length: 18; d_call: .; v_call: TRBV6-2/TRBV6-3; j_call: TRBJ1-2; clone_size: .; cdr3_nt: TGTGCCAGCAGTTACGAATTGGGTGGGGGCCTTACTAACTATGGCTACACCTTC; cdr3_aa: CASSYELGGGLTNYGYTF
cdr3_length: 19; d_call: TRBD2; v_call: TRBV19; j_call: TRBJ2-7; clone_size: once; cdr3_nt: TGTGCCAGTAGCCTTTCCCAAGGCTCTAGCGGGAGGGGTTTCTACGAGCAGTACTTC; cdr3_aa: CASSLSQGSSGRGFYEQYF
cdr3_length: 14; d_call: .; v_call: TRBV6-5; j_call: TRBJ1-6; clone_size: .; cdr3_nt: TGTGCCAGCCGGCAGCGGGGCGGAAATTCACCCCTCCACTTT; cdr3_aa: CASRQRGGNSPLHF
cdr3_length: 18; d_call: TRBD2; v_call: TRBV5-4; j_call: TRBJ2-1; clone_size: .; cdr3_nt: TGTGCCAGCAGCGTAGTACTAGCGGGGGGTCCCTCTCCCAATGAGCAGTTCTTC; cdr3_aa: CASSVVLAGGPSPNEQFF
cdr3_length: 16; d_call: .; v_call: TRBV5-1; j_call: TRBJ2-2; clone_size: .; cdr3_nt: TGCGCCAGCAGCTTGGTGCCGGGGGGCGAGACCGGGGAGCTGTTTTTT; cdr3_aa: CASSLVPGGETGELFF
cdr3_length: 14; d_call: .; v_call: TRBV6-5; j_call: TRBJ1-5; clone_size: few; cdr3_nt: TGTGCCAGCAGTTTTAACAGGGTAGATCAGCCCCAGCATTTT; cdr3_aa: CASSFNRVDQPQHF
cdr3_length: 16; d_call: TRBD1; v_call: TRBV19; j_call: TRBJ1-5; clone_size: .; cdr3_nt: TGTGCCAGTAGTCCGACAGGGGGCTGGAGCAATCAGCCCCAGCATTTT; cdr3_aa: CASSPTGGWSNQPQHF
cdr3_length: 14; d_call: .; v_call: TRBV10-3; j_call: TRBJ1-3; clone_size: .; cdr3_nt: TGTGCCACCACCGGACAGAACACTGGAAACACCATATATTTT; cdr3_aa: CATTGQNTGNTIYF
cdr3_length: 15; d_call: TRBD2; v_call: TRBV27; j_call: TRBJ2-7; clone_size: .; cdr3_nt: TGTGCCAGCAGTTTGACTAGCGGGAGCTCTTACGAGCAGTACTTC; cdr3_aa: CASSLTSGSSYEQYF
cdr3_length: 15; d_call: TRBD2; v_call: TRBV6-5; j_call: TRBJ2-1; clone_size: .; cdr3_nt: TGTGCCAGCAGCCAGCGACTAGCGGGAAACAATGAGCAGTTCTTC; cdr3_aa: CASSQRLAGNNEQFF
cdr3_length: 11; d_call: TRBD2; v_call: TRBV2; j_call: TRBJ2-5; clone_size: once; cdr3_nt: TGTGCCCACGGGGGGGCGGAGACCCAGTACTTC; cdr3_aa: CAHGGAETQYF
cdr3_length: 13; d_call: .; v_call: TRBV14; j_call: TRBJ1-1; clone_size: .; cdr3_nt: TGTGCCAGCAGCCGAGGAGTGAACACTGAAGCTTTCTTT; cdr3_aa: CASSRGVNTEAFF
cdr3_length: 13; d_call: .; v_call: TRBV2; j_call: TRBJ2-1; clone_size: .; cdr3_nt: TGTGCCAGCAGCCTGGAGAGGAGCAATGAGCAGTTCTTC; cdr3_aa: CASSLERSNEQFF
cdr3_length: 12; d_call: .; v_call: TRBV29-1; j_call: TRBJ2-1; clone_size: .; cdr3_nt: TGCAGCGTTGAACACGGGAGCAATGAGCAGTTCTTC; cdr3_aa: CSVEHGSNEQFF
cdr3_length: 15; d_call: .; v_call: TRBV5-1; j_call: TRBJ1-2; clone_size: few; cdr3_nt: TGCGCCAGCAGCCCGGAGAGTGTTTTAAACTATGGCTACACCTTC; cdr3_aa: CASSPESVLNYGYTF
cdr3_length: 13; d_call: TRBD1; v_call: TRBV28; j_call: TRBJ2-7; clone_size: .; cdr3_nt: TGTGCCACCATAGAGGGACAGTCTTACGAGCAGTACTTC; cdr3_aa: CATIEGQSYEQYF
cdr3_length: 13; d_call: TRBD1; v_call: TRBV9; j_call: TRBJ1-2; clone_size: .; cdr3_nt: TGTGCCAGCACAGGGGGCGGAGGCTATGGCTACACCTTC; cdr3_aa: CASTGGGGYGYTF
cdr3_length: 13; d_call: .; v_call: TRBV13; j_call: TRBJ2-7; clone_size: medium-sized; cdr3_nt: TGTGCCAGCAGCCGAGACAGTAACTACGAGCAGTACTTC; cdr3_aa: CASSRDSNYEQYF
cdr3_length: 14; d_call: TRBD1; v_call: TRBV3-1/TRBV3-2; j_call: TRBJ1-4; clone_size: .; cdr3_nt: TGTGCCAGCAGCCAGGGGACAGAGAATGAAAAACTGTTTTTT; cdr3_aa: CASSQGTENEKLFF
cdr3_length: 16; d_call: TRBD1; v_call: TRBV4-1; j_call: TRBJ1-5; clone_size: .; cdr3_nt: TGCGCCAGCAGCCAAGAAAGGACAGGGCCCAATCAGCCCCAGCATTTT; cdr3_aa: CASSQERTGPNQPQHF
cdr3_length: 13; d_call: .; v_call: TRBV10-3; j_call: TRBJ2-3; clone_size: .; cdr3_nt: TGTGCCATCAGTGGAGGGCCGTCAGATACGCAGTATTTT; cdr3_aa: CAISGGPSDTQYF
cdr3_length: 14; d_call: .; v_call: TRBV29-1; j_call: TRBJ2-6; clone_size: .; cdr3_nt: TGCAGCGTTGACAGCCAGGGGGGGGCCAACGTCCTGACTTTC; cdr3_aa: CSVDSQGGANVLTF
cdr3_length: 15; d_call: TRBD1; v_call: TRBV28; j_call: TRBJ2-7; clone_size: .; cdr3_nt: TGTGCCAGCAGTACCTCGGGACAGCTAAACTACGAGCAGTACTTC; cdr3_aa: CASSTSGQLNYEQYF
cdr3_length: 13; d_call: .; v_call: TRBV25-1; j_call: TRBJ1-1; clone_size: .; cdr3_nt: TGTGCCAGCAGTGACCGATGGGCTGCTGAAGCTTTCTTT; cdr3_aa: CASSDRWAAEAFF
cdr3_length: 17; d_call: TRBD1; v_call: TRBV10-3; j_call: TRBJ1-1; clone_size: once; cdr3_nt: TGTGCCATCAGTGAAAATCGAGGACAGGGGGCCACGGCTGAAGCTTTCTTT; cdr3_aa: CAISENRGQGATAEAFF
cdr3_length: 17; d_call: TRBD1; v_call: TRBV2; j_call: TRBJ2-6; clone_size: .; cdr3_nt: TGTGCCAGCAGGCAGGACAGGGGTGGTCCTGGGGCCAACGTCCTGACTTTC; cdr3_aa: CASRQDRGGPGANVLTF
cdr3_length: 17; d_call: TRBD1; v_call: TRBV29-1; j_call: TRBJ1-3; clone_size: .; cdr3_nt: TGCAGCGTTGAAGAGGCCCTCGGGACAGGGCTTGGAAACACCATATATTTT; cdr3_aa: CSVEEALGTGLGNTIYF
cdr3_length: 12; d_call: .; v_call: TRBV29-1; j_call: TRBJ2-3; clone_size: .; cdr3_nt: TGCAGCGTATGGGCTAGCGCAGATACGCAGTATTTT; cdr3_aa: CSVWASADTQYF
cdr3_length: 16; d_call: TRBD1; v_call: TRBV6-5; j_call: TRBJ2-5; clone_size: .; cdr3_nt: TGTGCCAGCAGTTACTCGATGGACAGGGGGCAAGAGACCCAGTACTTC; cdr3_aa: CASSYSMDRGQETQYF